This T cell receptor (beta chain) came from a study of pediatric ulcerative colitis (dated by TCRdb to 2018 to 2020). As for the study more broadly: About seven ulcerative colitis patients had pancolitis and two had left-sided colitis, with histology consistent with ulcerative colitis in all. Some 10 newly diagnosed, treatment-naive pediatric ulcerative colitis patients and a few non-IBD control children each provided paired blood and rectal samples. By Pediatric Ulcerative Colitis Activity Index, mild disease was classified in a couple of patients, moderate disease in several and acute severe colitis in three.

On this clone: What antigen it recognizes has not been identified. No per-base quality is available; no much larger clone lies one base away.

Rearranged CDR3 beta regions were amplified from genomic DNA with multiplex V and J primers using the immunoSEQ TRB Survey service. To keep sequencing depth the same across samples, survey-level depth of up to 500,000 reads per sample was applied. The libraries were purified, combined into pools and sequenced with Illumina technology. As for how the authors treated the data: Productive clonality, sample overlap, pairwise scatters, CDR3 beta length, V/D/J gene usage and productiveness were all assessed with the immunoSEQ online tools. Calculated diversity was the number of unique rearrangements divided by total templates times 100; Shannon and Simpson indices were also computed. For principal component analysis, Z-score normalized data were analyzed with the R prcomp function and the ggbiplot package. Morisita's index was used to measure clonal overlap between blood and rectum within each subject. Drawn from immuneACCESS, this table holds only the in-frame rearrangements with V and J called that TCRdb kept. Clones are partly lost; checked studies trace under half to an unresolved V gene and leave the rest unexplained. V, J and clone size reflect that table, while D and trimming were determined from the DNA. This sample has 45,000 to 55,000 clones in its table, and more than 60% of those were observed once. The ten biggest clones cover over 3% of the sample.

The germline V gene (reference sequence) provides CDR1 SGHAT and CDR2 FQDESV. V is pared back by 3 bases and J by 3 bases, with 11 bases lying between the germline termini. The cysteine opens and the phenylalanine closes a CDR3 of 14 amino acids. The only DNA kept is the CDR3, 42 bases in frame from the first base. What the study reported, not specific to this receptor: Repertoires were derived from total lymphocyte DNA, so rare subsets such as regulatory T cells may have patterns not reflected. A couple of rectal CDR3 clonotypes were detected in all ulcerative colitis patients and were not detected in any of the controls. The healthy control group was small, consisting of only a handful of individuals. For technical reasons, the blood samples of two patients yielded substantially fewer templates, so those samples were excluded from the blood-rectal overlap analysis. Compared with controls, ulcerative colitis patients showed significantly higher autologous blood-rectal clonal overlap, a finding that suggests increased T cell trafficking to inflamed tissue. Rectal pinch biopsies may have included blood-derived T cells, especially in patients with overt colitis. Controls, mild-moderate and acute severe colitis patients were separated by rectal repertoire features, and reduced rectal diversity due to clonal expansions was observed in acute severe colitis.

During colonoscopy, one to two rectal pinch biopsies were obtained for research purposes. Before the diagnostic colonoscopy, none of the ulcerative colitis patients had been given immunosuppressive medication. Rectal biopsies were digested with proteinase K before DNA isolation. The Wizard kit (Promega) was used to extract genomic DNA from blood and intestinal samples. The V and J genes are TRBV11-1 and TRBJ1-1; the D segment could be TRBD1, given 5 matching bases. Sequences were obtained from gut tissue. The TCR comes from a girl aged 10 to 17 with moderate ulcerative colitis. The bases are TGTGCCAGCAGCTTCGGAGACAGTTACACTGAAGCTTTCTTT. Its protein is CASSFGDSYTEAFF.